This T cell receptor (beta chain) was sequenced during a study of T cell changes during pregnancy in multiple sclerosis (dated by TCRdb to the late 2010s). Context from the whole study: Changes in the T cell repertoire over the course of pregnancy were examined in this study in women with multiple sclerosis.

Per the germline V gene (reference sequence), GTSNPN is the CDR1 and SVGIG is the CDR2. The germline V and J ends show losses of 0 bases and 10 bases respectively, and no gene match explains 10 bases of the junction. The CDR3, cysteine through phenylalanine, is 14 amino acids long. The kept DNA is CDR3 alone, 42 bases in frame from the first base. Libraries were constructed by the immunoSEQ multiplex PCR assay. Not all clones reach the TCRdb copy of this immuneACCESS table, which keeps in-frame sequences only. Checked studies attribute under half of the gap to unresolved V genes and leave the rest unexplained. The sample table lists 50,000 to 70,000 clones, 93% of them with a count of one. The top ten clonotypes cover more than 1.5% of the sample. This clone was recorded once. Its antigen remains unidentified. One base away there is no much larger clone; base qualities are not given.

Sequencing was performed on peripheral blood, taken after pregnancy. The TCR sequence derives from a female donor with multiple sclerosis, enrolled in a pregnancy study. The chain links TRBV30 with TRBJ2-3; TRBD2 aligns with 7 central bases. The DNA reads TGTGCCTGGAGTGTGAATAGCGGGTGGGGGGCGCAGTATTTT. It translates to CAWSVNSGWGAQYF.